These 26 T cell receptor beta chains were sequenced from one sample in a study of control samples from healthy donors and cancer patients. Generated by immunoSEQ multiplex PCR, the TCRdb table keeps only in-frame clones and is missing some. Found here are 40,000 or so clones, about 91% of them singletons; the top ten hold 22%. The source material was PBMCs. The receptors stem from a woman aged 40-49 years with head and neck cancer.

The rearrangement links TRBV5-1 to TRBJ2-5; tentatively, D is TRBD1 (5 bases). Germline V gene sequence: CDR1 SGHRS, CDR2 YFSETQ. There are 14 residues in the CDR3. V was shortened by 2 bases and J by 0 bases, with 8 bases between the two germline ends. The CDR3 loop is CASSFMDNQETQYF. CDR3 coding DNA: TGCGCCAGCAGCTTCATGGACAACCAAGAGACCCAGTACTTC.

This chain uses TRBV4-1 with TRBJ1-4; D unclear. Germline CDR1 and CDR2: MGHRA and YSYEKL. The germline V and J ends were trimmed by 6 bases and 3 bases, with 14 bases remaining between them. The CDR3 spans 15 residues. The CDR3 is CASRQPDGANEKLFF. In DNA, the CDR3 is TGCGCCAGCAGACAACCTGACGGGGCTAATGAAAAACTGTTTTTT.

V usage is TRBV18 and J usage is TRBJ2-3; D gene unclear. The CDR3 is 14 amino acids. Trimming took off 3 bases at V and 1 base at J, with 8 bases between the two ends. Germline lookup yields CDR1 KGHSH and CDR2 LQKENI. This CDR3 reads CASSPSPGTDTQYF. The CDR3 DNA sequence: TGTGCCAGCTCACCGAGTCCCGGCACAGATACGCAGTATTTT.

The rearrangement joins TRBV7-5 to TRBJ2-1; the table's D gene call, TRBD1, was not cross checked with the DNA. TRBV7-5 is designated a pseudogene. The CDR3 covers 16 residues. The CDR3 DNA reads as TGTGTCAGAAGCGGCCGGGACAGGGGGAGGGTTAATGAGCAGTTCTTC. Its translation is CVRSGRDRGRVNEQFF.

The V gene is TRBV7-8, the J gene TRBJ2-3; weak D call: TRBD1 (5 bases). The CDR3 has 14 amino acids. Germline CDR1 and CDR2: SGHVS and FQNEAQ. V lost 1 base, J lost 2 bases, and 7 bases lay in between. For the CDR3, the DNA is TGTGCCAGCAGCTTAGAAGGGGACACAGATACGCAGTATTTT. Protein sequence: CASSLEGDTDTQYF.

In DNA, the CDR3 is TGTGCCAGCAGTACAGGGTTTACGTATAATTCACCCCTCCACTTT. Protein sequence: CASSTGFTYNSPLHF. This chain connects TRBV27 to TRBJ1-6, with D possibly TRBD1 on 6 matching bases. This CDR3 is built from 15 residues. Trimming cost V 5 bases and J 4 bases, with 12 bases left between them. Germline V lookup: CDR1 MNHEY, CDR2 SMNVEV (reference sequence).

This clone was detected once. This chain uses TRBV5-1 with TRBJ2-7, with D perhaps matching TRBD2 (6 bases). This CDR3 contains 14 residues. Germline lookup yields CDR1 SGHRS and CDR2 YFSETQ. V was trimmed by 1 base and J by 4 bases, leaving 12 bases between them. The CDR3, as DNA: TGCGCCAGCAGCTTGAGTCCGGGGGTATACGAGCAGTACTTC. Translated: CASSLSPGVYEQYF.

In this sample, this clone turned up a few times. V and J are TRBV12-5 and TRBJ1-5; the D gene is possibly TRBD1 (5 bases). CDR1 LGHNT and CDR2 FRNRAP come from the germline V gene. The CDR3 is 15 amino acids. Trimming pared 6 bases from V and 2 bases from J, leaving 14 bases between. The CDR3 DNA reads as TGTGCTAGTGGGCGACAGTCGGACGGCAATCAGCCCCAGCATTTT. Translation gives CASGRQSDGNQPQHF.

The rearrangement joins TRBV29-1 to TRBJ2-3; D unresolved. CDR1 and CDR2 (germline): SQVTM, ANQGSEA. The CDR3 has 14 amino acids. Trimming shortened V by 6 bases and J by 2 bases, and 15 bases separated the two germline ends. The CDR3 DNA reads as TGCAGCGTCGTTGGGGATCCTTACACAGATACGCAGTATTTT. It translates to CSVVGDPYTDTQYF.

The chain recombines TRBV7-2 with TRBJ2-5; 7 nucleotides align to TRBD1. J gave up 5 bases and V 1 base, and 13 bases lay outside the gene matches. The CDR3 spans 17 residues. Germline V gives CDR1 SGHTA, CDR2 FQGNSA. CDR3 in DNA: TGTGCCAGCAGCTTAGTGGCGACACAGGGGAGTTCGGAGACCCAGTACTTC. Its protein is CASSLVATQGSSETQYF.

This clone was observed a few times. The genes are TRBV10-3 and TRBJ2-5, with 13 nucleotides matching TRBD2. With 2 bases clipped from V and 5 bases from J, the junction kept 2 bases outside the gene matches. Looked up from germline, CDR1 is ENHRY and CDR2 is SYGVKD. The CDR3 is made up of 15 amino acids. The CDR3 DNA sequence: TGTGCCATCAGTGAGACTAGCGGGGGGGCCGAGACCCAGTACTTC. Translated, it gives CAISETSGGAETQYF.

The chain is built from TRBV6-1 and TRBJ2-7; D may be TRBD1 or TRBD2 (5 bases each). Germline V lookup: CDR1 MNHNS, CDR2 SASEGT. The ends were cut back, 1 base at V and 2 bases at J, with 12 bases in the middle. This CDR3 spans 15 amino acids. CDR3 loop: CASSEVGREPYEQYF. CDR3 nucleotides: TGTGCCAGCAGTGAAGTGGGCAGGGAGCCCTACGAGCAGTACTTC.

The V and J genes are TRBV20-1 and TRBJ2-7; tentatively, D is TRBD2 (5 bases). CDR3 length: 15 residues. V lost 3 bases and J 6 bases, leaving 21 bases between the germline ends. Per the germline V gene, CDR1 is DFQATT and CDR2 is SNEGSKA (reference sequence). The CDR3 region is CSASYGLPSRREQYF. The CDR3 bases are TGCAGTGCTAGTTATGGACTCCCCTCCCGGCGCGAGCAGTACTTC.

This clone was counted between two and nine times. V and J are TRBV10-3 and TRBJ2-7; D call uncertain. The V and J ends lost 6 bases and 5 bases respectively, with 11 bases between them. The CDR3 length is 12 residues. CDR1 is ENHRY, CDR2 SYGVKD, per germline. The CDR3 DNA reads TGTGCCATCAGCACAGCGCTCCACGAGCAGTACTTC. Translation gives CAISTALHEQYF.

V is TRBV6-2 or TRBV6-3 and J is TRBJ2-7; D not resolved. CDR1 and CDR2 (germline): MNHEY, SVGEGT. CDR3 length: 14 residues. The V end lost 5 bases, the J end lost 2 bases, and 13 bases lay between the germline ends. Here the CDR3 DNA reads TGTGCCAGCAGTGCCCGAGGAGCAGCCTACGAGCAGTACTTC. It encodes CASSARGAAYEQYF.

To note about this clone: The junction differs from germline at one of its ends, possibly a read error. DNA of the CDR3: TGTGCCAGCAGTCCATATTCAAGGGTTGGGTCGGACTTC. The encoded protein is CASSPYSRVGSDF. The chain employs TRBV28 and TRBJ2-4; D ambiguous. Germline CDR1 is MDHEN and CDR2 is SYDVKM. The CDR3 length is 13 residues. Based on the CDR3 plus reference TRBV28 and TRBJ2-4, the full variable domain is DVKVTQSSRYLVKRTGEKVFLECVQDMDHENMFWYRQDPGLGLRLIYFSYDVKMKEKGDIPEGYSVSREKKERFSLILESASTNQTSMYLCASSPYSRVGSDFGAGTRLSVL.

This chain uses TRBV27 with TRBJ1-1; D call uncertain. V shed 3 bases and J shed 1 base, with 9 bases lying between them. Germline CDR1 reads MNHEY; CDR2 reads SMNVEV (reference sequence). CDR3 length equals 14 residues. The CDR3 spells CASSLTTANTEAFF. CDR3 sequence (DNA): TGTGCCAGCAGTTTGACTACAGCGAACACTGAAGCTTTCTTT.

The chain has TRBV7-8 and TRBJ2-7; D unresolved. This CDR3 has 14 amino acids. The V end lost 1 base, the J end lost 1 base, and 8 bases lay between the germline ends. Germline V gene lookup returns CDR1 SGHVS and CDR2 FQNEAQ. The CDR3 sequence is CASSLGVVSYEQYF. In DNA, the CDR3 is TGTGCCAGCAGCTTAGGAGTCGTTTCCTACGAGCAGTACTTC.

The chain has TRBV11-2 and TRBJ1-2; weak D call: TRBD1 (5 bases). Trimming cost V 1 base and J 8 bases, with 11 bases left between them. Germline CDR1 and CDR2: SGHAT and FQNNGV. The CDR3 is 13 residues long. The CDR3 loop is CASSLVQGAGYTF. CDR3 DNA: TGTGCCAGCAGCTTAGTTCAGGGCGCGGGCTACACCTTC. Variable domain in full (rest from reference TRBV11-2 and TRBJ1-2): EAGVAQSPRYKIIEKRQSVAFWCNPISGHATLYWYQQILGQGPKLLIQFQNNGVVDDSQLPKDRFSAERLKGVDSTLKIQPAKLEDSAVYLCASSLVQGAGYTFGSGTRLTVV.

The sample holds one count of this clone. The rearrangement joins TRBV19 to TRBJ2-1; 9 bases line up with TRBD2. The J segment lost 4 bases and the V segment lost 3 bases, leaving 10 bases of the junction unmatched. Germline CDR1 LNHDA, CDR2 SQIVND (reference sequence). The CDR3 sequence is 17 residues long. The DNA of the CDR3 is TGTGCCAGTAGTATGCGGGAGGGAGGTGATCGGTACAATGAGCAGTTCTTC. Residues: CASSMREGGDRYNEQFF.

The chain recombines TRBV5-8 with TRBJ1-1; D remains unclear. Per the germline V gene, CDR1 is SGHTS and CDR2 is YDEGEE. V lost 2 bases to trimming and J lost 6 bases, with 11 bases between them. This CDR3 contains 13 residues. This chain's CDR3 is CASSFWDGAEAFF. The CDR3, as DNA: TGTGCCAGCAGCTTCTGGGATGGCGCTGAAGCTTTCTTT.

The chain couples TRBV7-3 to TRBJ2-1; D remains unclear. Looked up from germline, CDR1 is SGHTA and CDR2 is FQGTGA. V was clipped by 5 bases and J by 1 base, with 15 bases between them. This CDR3 is built from 16 residues. For the CDR3, the DNA is TGTGCCAGCAGCCCTGTCCCCCAAGGGTCCTACAATGAGCAGTTCTTC. Residues: CASSPVPQGSYNEQFF.

The rearrangement joins TRBV3-1 (or the pseudogene TRBV3-2) to TRBJ2-5; TRBD2 agrees at 12 bases. CDR1 is LGHDT and CDR2 is YNNKEL in the germline V gene (reference sequence). The CDR3 consists of 18 residues. V shed 6 bases and J 1 base; nucleotides not matched to a gene: 12. CDR3 nucleotide sequence: TGTGCCAGCAGTTTACCCCTAGCGGGAGGGCCCCTCCAAGAGACCCAGTACTTC. Amino acid sequence: CASSLPLAGGPLQETQYF.

The chain combines TRBV28 with TRBJ2-3; the match to TRBD1 covers 8 bases. The V and J ends lost 6 bases and 0 bases, in that order; junction bases with no gene match: 8. Germline V lookup: CDR1 MDHEN, CDR2 SYDVKM. The CDR3 consists of 16 residues. CDR3 residues: CASSVGTGLSTDTQYF. In DNA, the CDR3 is TGTGCCAGCAGCGTCGGGACAGGACTTAGCACAGATACGCAGTATTTT.

This clone was seen more than once but under ten times. The V call is TRBV19, the J call TRBJ1-1; a weak D match, TRBD1 (5 bases). In germline, CDR1 is LNHDA, CDR2 SQIVND (reference sequence). The CDR3 contains 15 residues. V was clipped by 5 bases and J by 0 bases, with 13 bases between them. The CDR3 region has the DNA TGTGCCAGTAGTTTGGGCCTGACAGTGAACACTGAAGCTTTCTTT. Translated: CASSLGLTVNTEAFF.

This clone was seen once. The chain couples TRBV24-1 to TRBJ2-1; TRBD2 aligns across 10 bases. The CDR3 spans 16 residues. The V gene's germline CDR1 is KGHDR and CDR2 SFDVKD. The V and J ends lost 4 bases and 8 bases, in that order; junction bases with no gene match: 10. CDR3 loop: CATSEKSGRALDEQFF. The CDR3 bases are TGTGCCACCAGTGAAAAAAGCGGGAGGGCCTTAGATGAGCAGTTCTTC.